These 7 T cell receptor beta chains were all obtained from the same sample, sequenced in a study of blood T cell repertoires in COVID-19. Using immunoSEQ multiplex PCR, the repertoire was profiled, and TCRdb retains in-frame clones only, with some absent. This repertoire shows roughly 250,000 clones, around 85% found once; its top ten account for around 1%. Sequenced: peripheral blood. All receptors derive from a human donor with COVID-19, enrolled during active disease. The donor label of this sample is uncertain.

The CDR3 reads CASSQELAGYEQYF. Written as DNA, the CDR3 is TGTGCCAGCAGCCAAGAACTAGCGGGCTACGAGCAGTACTTC. The V and J genes are TRBV4-2 and TRBJ2-7; 9 nucleotides align to TRBD2. The CDR3 length is 14 residues. After removal of 0 bases from V and 3 bases from J, the junction contained 0 bases not matched to a gene. CDR1 and CDR2 (germline): LGHNA, YNFKEQ.

This clone was seen only a few times. The chain is built from TRBV28 and TRBJ2-1; 11 bases align to TRBD2. CDR3 size: 14 residues. The germline gives CDR1 MDHEN, CDR2 SYDVKM. J gave up 3 bases and V 5 bases, and 0 bases lay outside the gene matches. CDR3 protein: CASSLAGGYNEQFF. The CDR3 nucleotides read TGTGCCAGCAGTCTAGCGGGAGGCTACAATGAGCAGTTCTTC.

The V call is TRBV3-1 (or the pseudogene TRBV3-2), the J call TRBJ2-2; TRBD1 is a possible D gene (6 bases). Germline V gene sequence: CDR1 LGHDT, CDR2 YNNKEL (reference sequence). The CDR3 runs 15 residues. The V end was cut by 0 bases, the J end by 4 bases, with 9 bases between. The CDR3 DNA sequence: TGTGCCAGCAGCCAAGACTCAGGGGTCACCGGGGAGCTGTTTTTT. It is translated as CASSQDSGVTGELFF.

V gene TRBV5-4 combines with J gene TRBJ1-1, with D unclear. The CDR3 loop spans 13 amino acids. Germline V lookup: CDR1 SGHNT, CDR2 YYREEE (reference sequence). The V and J ends lost 0 bases and 4 bases respectively, with 7 bases between them. The CDR3 here is CASSLEQFTEAFF. CDR3 DNA: TGTGCCAGCAGCTTGGAACAGTTCACTGAAGCTTTCTTT.

The chain uses TRBV18 and TRBJ1-1; D is possibly TRBD1 (5 bases). The CDR3 totals 11 residues. Germline CDR1 reads KGHSH; CDR2 reads LQKENI. Between the trimmed V and J ends, which lost 9 bases and 3 bases, there was a span of 8 bases. CDR3 DNA: TGTGCCAGTGCGGGGGACACTGAAGCTTTCTTT. Translating it yields CASAGDTEAFF.

The V gene is TRBV5-1, the J gene TRBJ1-2; perhaps TRBD1 as D (5 bases). V lost 0 bases to trimming and J lost 4 bases, with 10 bases between them. The CDR3 is 14 residues long. Germline V CDR1 and CDR2: SGHRS, YFSETQ. The DNA of the CDR3 is TGCGCCAGCAGCTTGGGACGGGGGTCCTATGGCTACACCTTC. Its translation is CASSLGRGSYGYTF.

V gene TRBV11-2 combines with J gene TRBJ2-1, with 10 bases lining up with TRBD1. The trim removed 5 bases at V and 10 bases at J, leaving 11 bases unmatched. CDR3 size: 15 residues. Per germline, CDR1 SGHAT and CDR2 FQNNGV. This CDR3 is CASSAAGTGVYEQFF. CDR3 nucleotides: TGTGCCAGCAGCGCCGCCGGGACAGGGGTTTACGAGCAGTTCTTC.